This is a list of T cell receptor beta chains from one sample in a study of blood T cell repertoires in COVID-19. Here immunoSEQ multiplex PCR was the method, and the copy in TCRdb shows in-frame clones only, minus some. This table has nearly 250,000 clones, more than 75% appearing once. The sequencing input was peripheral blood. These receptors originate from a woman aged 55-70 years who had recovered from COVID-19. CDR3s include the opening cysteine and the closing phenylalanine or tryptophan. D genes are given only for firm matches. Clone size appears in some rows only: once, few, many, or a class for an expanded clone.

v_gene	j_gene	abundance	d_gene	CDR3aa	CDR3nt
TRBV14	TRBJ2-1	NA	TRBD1	CASSGPGGGNEQFF	TGTGCCAGCAGCGGTCCAGGGGGTGGGAATGAGCAGTTCTTC
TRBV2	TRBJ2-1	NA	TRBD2	CASTTSGGNNEQFF	TGTGCCAGCACAACTAGCGGGGGTAACAATGAGCAGTTCTTC
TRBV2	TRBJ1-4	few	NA	CASREHAGQPNEKLFF	TGTGCCAGCAGAGAACATGCTGGACAGCCGAATGAAAAACTGTTTTTT
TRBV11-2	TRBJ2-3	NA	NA	CASTFNTDTQYF	TGTGCCAGCACCTTTAACACAGATACGCAGTATTTT
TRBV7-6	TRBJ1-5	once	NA	CASSAGLFLPQHF	TGTGCCAGCAGCGCCGGACTTTTCCTTCCCCAGCATTTT
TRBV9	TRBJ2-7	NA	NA	CASRIKQGRYEQYF	TGTGCCAGCAGAATAAAACAGGGCCGGTACGAGCAGTACTTC
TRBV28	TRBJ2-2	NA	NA	CASSPDTAFGELFF	TGTGCCAGCTCCCCCGACACGGCGTTCGGGGAGCTGTTTTTT
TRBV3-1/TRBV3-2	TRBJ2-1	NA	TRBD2	CASSQVGTSGYNEQFF	TGTGCCAGCAGCCAAGTGGGGACTAGCGGATACAATGAGCAGTTCTTC
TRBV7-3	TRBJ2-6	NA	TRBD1	CASSASGTGFSGANVLTF	TGTGCCAGCAGCGCATCCGGGACAGGCTTCTCTGGGGCCAACGTCCTGACTTTC
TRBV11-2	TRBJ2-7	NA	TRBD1	CASSPGRDRGHYEQYF	TGTGCCAGCAGCCCAGGCCGGGACAGGGGACACTACGAGCAGTACTTC
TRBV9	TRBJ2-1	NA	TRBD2	CASSGVAGVLEQFF	TGTGCCAGCAGCGGAGTAGCGGGGGTTTTAGAGCAGTTCTTC
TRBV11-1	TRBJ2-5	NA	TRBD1	CASSPQDRGLETQYF	TGTGCCAGCAGCCCTCAAGACAGGGGGTTGGAGACCCAGTACTTC
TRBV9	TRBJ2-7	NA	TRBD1	CASSVEATGAGEQYF	TGTGCCAGCAGCGTAGAGGCGACAGGGGCGGGCGAGCAGTACTTC
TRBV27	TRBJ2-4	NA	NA	CASSQGRDIQYF	TGTGCCAGCTCGCAGGGGCGGGACATTCAGTACTTC
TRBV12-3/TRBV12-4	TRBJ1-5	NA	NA	CASRPSYYQPQHF	TGTGCCAGCAGGCCATCATACTATCAGCCCCAGCATTTT
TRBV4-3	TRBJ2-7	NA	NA	CASSQDRTDRFEQYF	TGCGCCAGCAGCCAAGACAGGACAGACAGATTCGAGCAGTACTTC
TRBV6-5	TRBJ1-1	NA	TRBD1	CASSPQGVSTEAFF	TGTGCCAGCAGCCCACAGGGGGTGAGCACTGAAGCTTTCTTT
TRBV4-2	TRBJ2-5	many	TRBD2	CASSQVASGGLQETQYF	TGTGCCAGCAGCCAAGTGGCTAGCGGGGGCCTCCAAGAGACCCAGTACTTC
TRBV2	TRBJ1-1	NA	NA	CASRAAGARYTEAFF	TGTGCCAGCAGGGCAGCGGGGGCAAGGTACACTGAAGCTTTCTTT
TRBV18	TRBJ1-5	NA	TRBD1	CASSPTDRGQGQPQHF	TGTGCCAGCTCACCGACGGACAGGGGGCAAGGTCAGCCCCAGCATTTT
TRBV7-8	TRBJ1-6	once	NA	CASSFESLVGVSPLHF	TGTGCCAGCAGCTTCGAGAGTCTTGTAGGAGTATCACCCCTCCACTTT
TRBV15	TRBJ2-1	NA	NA	CATSRLPSQDNEQFF	TGTGCCACCAGCAGACTCCCCTCACAGGACAATGAGCAGTTCTTC
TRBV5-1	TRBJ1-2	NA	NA	CASSLLDGRGLDGYTF	TGCGCCAGCAGCTTGCTGGATGGAAGAGGGCTCGATGGCTACACCTTC
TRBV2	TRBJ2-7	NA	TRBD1	CASSEAPQGSDEQYF	TGTGCCAGCAGTGAAGCACCACAGGGGTCCGACGAGCAGTACTTC
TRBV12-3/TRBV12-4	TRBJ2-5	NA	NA	CASSSRGQETQYF	TGTGCCAGCAGTTCCCGCGGTCAAGAGACCCAGTACTTC
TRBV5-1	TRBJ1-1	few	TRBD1	CASSFGGQSGTEAFF	TGCGCCAGCAGCTTCGGGGGACAGTCTGGGACTGAAGCTTTCTTT
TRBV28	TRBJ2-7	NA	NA	CASRPRGNNEQYF	TGTGCCAGCAGACCCAGGGGAAACAACGAGCAGTACTTC
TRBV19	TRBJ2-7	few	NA	CASGLGGGGYEQYF	TGTGCCAGCGGCCTAGGGGGGGGCGGCTACGAGCAGTACTTC
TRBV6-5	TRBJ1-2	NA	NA	CASSFVGVGYGYTF	TGTGCCAGCAGTTTCGTCGGAGTTGGATATGGCTACACCTTC
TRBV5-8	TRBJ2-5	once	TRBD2	CASSPEALSRGVETQYF	TGTGCCAGCAGCCCAGAAGCCCTCTCGCGGGGGGTCGAGACCCAGTACTTC
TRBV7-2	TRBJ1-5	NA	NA	CASSLVTANQPQHF	TGTGCCAGCAGCTTAGTGACAGCGAATCAGCCCCAGCATTTT
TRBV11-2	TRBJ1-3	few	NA	CASSLGHANTIYF	TGTGCCAGCAGCTTAGGGCACGCCAACACCATATATTTT
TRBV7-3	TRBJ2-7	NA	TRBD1	CASSPRPGQGLYEQYF	TGTGCCAGCAGCCCAAGACCGGGACAGGGTCTCTACGAGCAGTACTTC
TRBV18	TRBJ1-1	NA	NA	CASLVDQVSEAFF	TGTGCCAGCTTAGTTGACCAGGTGTCTGAAGCTTTCTTT
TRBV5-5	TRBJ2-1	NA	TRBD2	CASSAGLASYNEQFF	TGTGCCAGCAGCGCGGGACTAGCTTCCTACAATGAGCAGTTCTTC
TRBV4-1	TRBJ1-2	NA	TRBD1	CASSHRGTGVRGYTF	TGCGCCAGCAGCCACCGAGGGACAGGGGTGCGTGGCTACACCTTC
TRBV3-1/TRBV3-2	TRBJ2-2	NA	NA	CASSGDIGYTGELFF	TGTGCCAGCAGCGGGGACATCGGATACACCGGGGAGCTGTTTTTT
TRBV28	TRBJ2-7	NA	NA	CASSSTAFPFYEQYF	TGTGCCAGCAGCTCGACAGCTTTTCCCTTCTACGAGCAGTACTTC
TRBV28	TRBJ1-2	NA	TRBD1	CASNVPGQGGPNYGYTF	TGTGCCAGCAATGTGCCGGGACAGGGGGGGCCTAACTATGGCTACACCTTC
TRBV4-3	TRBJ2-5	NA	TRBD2	CASSQETGGSTQETQYF	TGCGCCAGCAGCCAAGAAACGGGGGGGTCTACGCAAGAGACCCAGTACTTC
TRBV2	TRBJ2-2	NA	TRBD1	CASTLPGQGAGELFF	TGTGCCAGCACCTTACCGGGACAGGGGGCCGGGGAGCTGTTTTTT
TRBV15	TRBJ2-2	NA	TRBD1	CATRTGGDGELFF	TGTGCCACCAGGACAGGGGGGGACGGGGAGCTGTTTTTT
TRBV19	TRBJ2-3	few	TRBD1	CASSPGTGSTDTQYF	TGTGCCAGTAGCCCGGGGACAGGCAGCACAGATACGCAGTATTTT
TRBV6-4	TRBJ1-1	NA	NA	CASSHRDNTEAFF	TGTGCCAGCAGCCACAGGGATAACACTGAAGCTTTCTTT
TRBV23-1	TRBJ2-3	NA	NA	CASSPRSTRAADTQYF	TGCGCCAGCAGTCCCCGATCGACCAGGGCGGCAGATACGCAGTATTTT
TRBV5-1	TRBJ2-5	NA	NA	CASSWMGAIQAETQYF	TGCGCCAGCAGCTGGATGGGGGCGATCCAAGCGGAGACCCAGTACTTC
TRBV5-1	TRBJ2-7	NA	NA	CASSLGGVGYEQYF	TGCGCCAGCAGCTTAGGCGGGGTTGGATACGAGCAGTACTTC
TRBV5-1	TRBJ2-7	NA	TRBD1	CASSLTNRGDRGYEQYF	TGCGCCAGCAGCTTGACGAACCGGGGGGACAGGGGGTACGAGCAGTACTTC
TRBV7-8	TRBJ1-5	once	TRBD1	CASSPARRQGLFKPQHF	TGTGCCAGCAGCCCCGCCCGGAGACAGGGCCTCTTCAAGCCCCAGCATTTT
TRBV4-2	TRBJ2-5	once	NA	CASSQTGSQETQYF	TGTGCCAGCAGCCAAACGGGTAGCCAAGAGACCCAGTACTTC